This TCR beta chain is drawn from a study of blood T cell repertoires in COVID-19. As for the study in general: COVID-19 samples, acute and convalescent, were from the United States, Italy and Spain.

In the source study's methods: How many nucleated cells were present was estimated from reference gene primer amplification. Generated by immunoSEQ multiplex PCR, the TCRdb table keeps only in-frame clones and is missing some. V and J calls and clone size are those listed in that table; D and trimming were worked out from the DNA. The sample shows some 200,000 clones, 75% to 90% of them seen only once. This clone showed up just a few times. Each recovered donor of Cohort 3 presented with two negative PCRs, clearance, or symptom resolution. The CDR3 contains 17 residues. In germline, CDR1 is DFQATT, CDR2 SNEGSKA (reference sequence). The J segment lost 2 bases and the V segment lost 3 bases, leaving 12 bases of the junction unmatched.

The sample consisted of PBMCs or T cells enriched from blood (not recorded which). The chain couples TRBV20-1 to TRBJ1-5; 8 bases agree with TRBD1. The receptor was isolated from a woman younger than 45 who had recovered from COVID-19. The CDR3 is CSASWTGKRGGNQPQHF. CDR3 bases: TGCAGTGCTAGTTGGACAGGGAAGAGGGGCGGCAATCAGCCCCAGCATTTT.